This passage covers 29 T cell receptor beta chains from one sample sequenced in a study of blood T cell repertoires in COVID-19. Sequencing used immunoSEQ multiplex PCR; TCRdb keeps in-frame clones, though not all of them. The repertoire holds about 140,000 clones, with about 72% as singletons. The sample taken for sequencing was peripheral blood. These receptors came from a man in his 60s who had recovered from COVID-19.

V usage is TRBV5-8 and J usage is TRBJ2-5, with 7 bases fitting TRBD1. V trimming: 1 base; J trimming: 3 bases; junction bases outside the gene matches: 6. Germline V lookup: CDR1 SGHTS, CDR2 YDEGEE. This CDR3 spans 15 amino acids. The CDR3 is CASSLLTTGKETQYF. CDR3 coding DNA: TGTGCCAGCAGCTTGCTTACGACAGGGAAAGAGACCCAGTACTTC.

This clone has a handful of counts. The chain links TRBV13 to TRBJ2-1; D might be TRBD2 (6 bases). Germline V CDR1 and CDR2: PRHDT, FYEKMQ (reference sequence). The CDR3 has 13 amino acids. V shed 0 bases and J shed 9 bases, with 9 bases lying between them. CDR3 nucleotides: TGTGCCAGCAGCTTAGGCCGGCGGGGTGAGCAGTTCTTC. It yields the protein CASSLGRRGEQFF.

This clone has just one count. This rearrangement joins TRBV5-1 to TRBJ2-3; TRBD2 aligns across 10 bases. With 3 bases clipped from V and 3 bases from J, the junction kept 10 bases outside the gene matches. The CDR3 is 17 amino acids. CDR1 and CDR2 from the germline V gene are SGHRS and YFSETQ. The CDR3 DNA reads as TGCGCCAGCAGCTACAAGCGGGAGGGCTTTGCGACAGATACGCAGTATTTT. It codes for CASSYKREGFATDTQYF. The full variable domain, in which reference TRBV5-1 and TRBJ2-3 provide the parts outside the CDR3, is KAGVTQTPRYLIKTRGQQVTLSCSPISGHRSVSWYQQTPGQGLQFLFEYFSETQRNKGNFPGRFSGRQFSNSRSEMNVSTLELGDSALYLCASSYKREGFATDTQYFGPGTRLTVL.

In this sample, this clone turned up once. The rearrangement joins TRBV24-1 to TRBJ1-5; D perhaps matches TRBD1 (5 bases). Looked up from germline, CDR1 is KGHDR and CDR2 is SFDVKD. V lost 7 bases and J 0 bases, leaving 15 bases between the germline ends. This CDR3 spans 16 amino acids. The CDR3 DNA follows: TGTGCCACCAGGGCAGCTGGGGCAGATAGCAATCAGCCCCAGCATTTT. Protein sequence: CATRAAGADSNQPQHF.

Written as DNA, the CDR3 is TGCGCCAGCAGCCAAGAATCGAGAAGCTCCTACGAGCAGTACTTC. Its protein product is CASSQESRSSYEQYF. The chain combines TRBV4-1 with TRBJ2-7, with D uncertain. The germline V gene has CDR1 MGHRA and CDR2 YSYEKL. Trimming removed 0 bases from V and 0 bases from J, with 9 bases in between. The CDR3 spans 15 residues.

The chain is built from TRBV29-1 and TRBJ1-2, with TRBD1 matching 7 bases. This CDR3 spans 15 amino acids. CDR1 and CDR2 (germline): SQVTM, ANQGSEA. The J segment lost 2 bases and the V segment lost 4 bases, leaving 10 bases of the junction unmatched. Here the CDR3 reads CSVVSGPGGNYGYTF. CDR3 nucleotide sequence: TGCAGCGTTGTATCTGGGCCAGGGGGGAACTATGGCTACACCTTC.

V is TRBV29-1 and J is TRBJ2-3; 9 bases align to TRBD1. Germline loops: CDR1 SQVTM, CDR2 ANQGSEA. The ends lost 7 bases at V and 1 base at J; junction bases unmatched: 6. This CDR3 spans 14 amino acids. The CDR3 DNA reads as TGCAGCGCCCGAAGGGACAGGGGCACAGATACGCAGTATTTT. Its protein is CSARRDRGTDTQYF.

The rearrangement joins TRBV4-2 to TRBJ2-5; 11 bases match TRBD1. Trimming removed 2 bases from V and 5 bases from J; junction bases left unmatched: 7. Germline assignment: CDR1 LGHNA and CDR2 YNFKEQ. The CDR3 runs to 16 residues. CDR3 DNA sequence: TGTGCCAGCAGCCAACTTGGACAGGGGGCGAGGGAGACCCAGTACTTC. Its translation is CASSQLGQGARETQYF.

This clone was recorded a few times. This sequence joins TRBV6-5 and TRBJ2-3, with 8 nucleotides matching TRBD1. Looked up from germline, CDR1 is MNHEY and CDR2 is SVGAGI. The CDR3 loop spans 14 amino acids. V lost 6 bases and J lost 2; bases outside the gene matches: 4. CDR3 residues: CASRGQDYTDTQYF. The CDR3 nucleotides are TGTGCCAGCAGGGGACAGGACTACACAGATACGCAGTATTTT.

This chain connects TRBV7-2 to TRBJ1-1; a weak D match, TRBD1 (5 bases). Germline CDR1 SGHTA, CDR2 FQGNSA. This CDR3 contains 14 residues. The ends were cut back, 1 base at V and 5 bases at J, with 11 bases in the middle. This CDR3 reads CASSLVPGRTEAFF. CDR3 nucleotides: TGTGCCAGCAGCTTAGTTCCAGGGAGGACTGAAGCTTTCTTT.

This rearrangement joins TRBV7-2 to TRBJ2-4; no reliable D call. Looked up from germline, CDR1 is SGHTA and CDR2 is FQGNSA. The CDR3 consists of 13 residues. The V gene lost 4 bases and the J gene lost 6 bases, with 10 bases spanning the gap. For the CDR3, the DNA is TGTGCCAGCAGCTACTTCTCGGGAAACATTCAGTACTTC. Translating it yields CASSYFSGNIQYF.

The chain recombines TRBV19 with TRBJ1-5; 8 positions match TRBD1. Germline V gene lookup returns CDR1 LNHDA and CDR2 SQIVND (reference sequence). V lost 9 bases and J lost 4; bases outside the gene matches: 8. The CDR3 length is 14 residues. The CDR3 spells CASGGQGANQPQHF. The CDR3 nucleotides read TGTGCCAGCGGAGGGCAGGGGGCGAATCAGCCCCAGCATTTT.

The V gene is TRBV11-2, the J gene TRBJ2-1, with 7 nucleotides matching TRBD1. Germline loops: CDR1 SGHAT, CDR2 FQNNGV. With V trimmed by 3 bases and J by 3 bases, 5 bases remained unmatched. CDR3 size: 15 residues. The CDR3 region is CASSFETGSYNEQFF. In DNA, the CDR3 is TGTGCCAGCAGCTTCGAGACAGGGAGCTACAATGAGCAGTTCTTC. Full variable domain (missing parts from reference TRBV11-2 and TRBJ2-1): EAGVAQSPRYKIIEKRQSVAFWCNPISGHATLYWYQQILGQGPKLLIQFQNNGVVDDSQLPKDRFSAERLKGVDSTLKIQPAKLEDSAVYLCASSFETGSYNEQFFGPGTRLTVL.

The chain uses TRBV5-6 and TRBJ1-5, with TRBD1 identical over 10 bases. Trimming removed 4 bases from V and 7 bases from J; junction bases left unmatched: 11. Germline assignment: CDR1 SGHDT and CDR2 YYEEEE. CDR3 length: 16 residues. The CDR3 sequence: CASSTIRQGAGQPQHF. CDR3 nucleotides: TGTGCCAGCAGCACGATACGACAGGGGGCAGGACAGCCCCAGCATTTT.

V gene TRBV30 combines with J gene TRBJ2-5; D might be TRBD1 (5 bases). The CDR3 totals 14 residues. The V end was cut by 2 bases, the J end by 5 bases, with 15 bases between. Germline assignment: CDR1 GTSNPN and CDR2 SVGIG (reference sequence). The CDR3: CAWSWGRIGETQYF. The CDR3 DNA reads as TGTGCCTGGAGTTGGGGCAGGATAGGTGAGACCCAGTACTTC. The variable domain in full, completed from reference TRBV30 and TRBJ2-5, reads SQTIHQWPATLVQPVGSPLSLECTVEGTSNPNLYWYRQAAGRGLQLLFYSVGIGQISSEVPQNLSASRPQDRQFILSSKKLLLSDSGFYLCAWSWGRIGETQYFGPGTRLLVL.

This clone was counted between two and nine times. V and J are TRBV24-1 and TRBJ2-1, with 8 bases that match TRBD1. Trimming took 2 bases from V and 7 from J; bases not matched to a gene: 12. The CDR3 loop spans 17 amino acids. Per the germline V gene, CDR1 is KGHDR and CDR2 is SFDVKD. The CDR3: CATSDSTGGSVGNEQFF. CDR3 nucleotides: TGTGCCACCAGTGATTCTACAGGGGGTAGTGTAGGGAATGAGCAGTTCTTC.

This chain uses TRBV12-5 with TRBJ2-5, with 12 bases identical to TRBD1. CDR3 length: 20 residues. V shed 5 bases, J shed 1 base, and the junction held 17 bases outside the gene matches. Germline V lookup: CDR1 LGHNT, CDR2 FRNRAP. CDR3 protein: CASGIPHGTGGVWPQETQYF. CDR3 nucleotides: TGTGCTAGTGGTATCCCCCACGGGACAGGGGGCGTGTGGCCCCAAGAGACCCAGTACTTC. Full variable domain (missing parts from reference TRBV12-5 and TRBJ2-5): DARVTQTPRHKVTEMGQEVTMRCQPILGHNTVFWYRQTMMQGLELLAYFRNRAPLDDSGMPKDRFSAEMPDATLATLKIQPSEPRDSAVYFCASGIPHGTGGVWPQETQYFGPGTRLLVL.

V is TRBV6-5 and J is TRBJ1-2; 7 bases match TRBD1. CDR3 length: 14 residues. The V gene end was trimmed by 5 bases and the J gene end by 8 bases; junction bases not matched to a gene: 11. Germline V gene sequence: CDR1 MNHEY, CDR2 SVGAGI. The CDR3 loop is CASSPDRDLLGYTF. The CDR3 DNA reads TGTGCCAGCAGTCCTGACAGGGACCTATTGGGCTACACCTTC.

Only one count was recorded for this clone. The rearrangement joins TRBV11-3 to TRBJ2-3; D is perhaps TRBD1 (6 bases). With 0 bases removed from V and 0 bases from J, the gap between germline ends came to 16 bases. The length of the CDR3 is 18 residues. CDR1 and CDR2 from the germline V gene are SGHNT and YENEEA. DNA of the CDR3: TGTGCCAGCAGCTTAGAGGGCGGACAGATCTCTAGCACAGATACGCAGTATTTT. Translating gives CASSLEGGQISSTDTQYF.

V gene TRBV21-1 combines with J gene TRBJ2-5; the table's D call of TRBD2 was not tested on the DNA. TRBV21-1 is a documented pseudogene. The length of the CDR3 is 15 residues. The CDR3 DNA sequence: TGTGCCAGCAGCAAAGAGAGTGAGGCGGGAGAGACCCAGTACTTC. This gives the protein CASSKESEAGETQYF.

The CDR3 protein is CASTPSGWDEQFF. DNA of the CDR3: TGTGCCAGCACCCCTAGCGGGTGGGATGAGCAGTTCTTC. This rearrangement joins TRBV28 to TRBJ2-1; 8 bases fit TRBD2. V lost 7 bases to trimming and J lost 8 bases; unmatched junction nucleotides: 7. Germline V gene lookup returns CDR1 MDHEN and CDR2 SYDVKM. CDR3 length equals 13 residues.

The chain is built from TRBV3-1 (or the pseudogene TRBV3-2) and TRBJ2-7, with TRBD1 matching 11 bases. The CDR3 sequence is 13 residues long. Germline V gene data show CDR1 as LGHDT and CDR2 as YNNKEL (reference sequence). V was clipped by 1 base and J by 7 bases; unmatched bases: 0. CDR3 nucleotide sequence: TGTGCCAGCAGCCAAGGGGACAGGGGGGAGCAGTACTTC. Amino acid sequence: CASSQGDRGEQYF.

This clone was observed a handful of times. The chain combines TRBV10-3 with TRBJ1-1; 8 positions agree with TRBD1. The CDR3 covers 13 residues. Germline-derived CDR1 and CDR2 are ENHRY and SYGVKD. The V and J ends lost 7 bases and 3 bases, in that order; junction bases with no gene match: 4. This CDR3 reads CAITKTGDTEAFF. In DNA form, the CDR3 reads TGTGCCATCACGAAGACAGGGGACACTGAAGCTTTCTTT.

This clone appeared many times. The chain recombines TRBV27 with TRBJ2-5, with TRBD2 matching over 16 bases. This CDR3 comprises 18 residues. CDR1 and CDR2 (germline): MNHEY, SMNVEV (reference sequence). The junction had 6 bases not matched to a gene; V was cut back by 5 bases and J by 0 bases. The CDR3 is CASSTGLAGGPNQETQYF. The DNA for the CDR3 is TGTGCCAGCAGTACGGGACTAGCGGGAGGGCCCAACCAAGAGACCCAGTACTTC.

The chain carries TRBV5-1 and TRBJ2-7, with 10 bases lining up with TRBD1. The CDR3 totals 13 residues. V lost 7 bases and J lost 5; bases outside the gene matches: 6. Per the germline V gene, CDR1 is SGHRS and CDR2 is YFSETQ. CDR3 in amino acids: CASWGGTGDEQYF. In DNA, the CDR3 is TGCGCCAGCTGGGGAGGGACAGGGGACGAGCAGTACTTC.

This clone was recorded a few times. The CDR3 DNA reads as TGTGCCAGCATCGACAGCTTTAATGAAAAACTGTTTTTT. Protein: CASIDSFNEKLFF. This chain connects TRBV6-5 to TRBJ1-4, with a weak D call TRBD1 (5 bases). This CDR3 is 13 amino acids long. Deletions cut 7 bases from V and 4 bases from J, with 10 bases between. From germline, CDR1 is MNHEY and CDR2 SVGAGI.

The V and J genes are TRBV27 and TRBJ1-6; TRBD1 is a possible D gene (5 bases). The CDR3 is made up of 15 amino acids. V gave up 6 bases and J gave up 7 bases, with 16 bases separating them. Germline loops: CDR1 MNHEY, CDR2 SMNVEV (reference sequence). The CDR3 nucleotides are TGTGCCAGCAGGGGCGGCCAGGGAATCAATTCACCCCTCCACTTT. This codes for CASRGGQGINSPLHF.

The rearrangement uses TRBV30 and TRBJ2-2; TRBD2 aligns across 12 bases. Germline V lookup: CDR1 GTSNPN, CDR2 SVGIG (reference sequence). There are 18 residues in the CDR3. V trimming: 3 bases; J trimming: 0 bases; junction bases outside the gene matches: 8. CDR3 sequence (DNA): TGTGCCTGGAGCGTCCCGACTAGCGGGAGAGCGAACACCGGGGAGCTGTTTTTT. It translates to CAWSVPTSGRANTGELFF.

The J gene is TRBJ2-7, the V gene TRBV5-1; 8 positions agree with TRBD2. The germline V gene encodes CDR1 SGHRS and CDR2 YFSETQ. J was trimmed by 6 bases and V by 1 base; bases with no gene match: 6. The CDR3 is made up of 14 amino acids. CDR3 bases: TGCGCCAGCAGCTTGAGCGGGACTAGTCTCGAGCAGTACTTC. This sequence encodes CASSLSGTSLEQYF.